Each of the 19 T cell receptor beta chains below was sequenced from the same sample in a study of blood T cell repertoires in COVID-19. Here immunoSEQ multiplex PCR was the method, and the copy in TCRdb shows in-frame clones only, minus some. The sample consists of about 60,000 clones, approximately 82% of them appearing once. Sequenced sample: peripheral blood. The origin of the receptors is a man aged 60 to 75 with acute or convalescent COVID-19.

The chain has TRBV6-5 and TRBJ1-2, with 7 bases that match TRBD1. Germline trimming cut 5 bases from V and 8 bases from J; bases unmatched to any gene: 8. There are 13 residues in the CDR3. CDR1 MNHEY and CDR2 SVGAGI come from the germline V gene. The CDR3 protein is CASSRLQGYGYTF. CDR3 bases: TGTGCCAGCAGTCGACTACAGGGGTACGGCTACACCTTC.

CDR3 amino acids: CASSSGGGGNTIYF. CDR3 DNA sequence: TGCGCCAGCAGCTCAGGGGGAGGTGGAAACACCATATATTTT. V and J are TRBV5-1 and TRBJ1-3, with 7 bases fitting TRBD1. The CDR3 spans 14 residues. Trimming removed 3 bases from V and 3 bases from J; junction bases left unmatched: 3. CDR1 and CDR2 from the germline V gene are SGHRS and YFSETQ.

The rearrangement links TRBV6-5 to TRBJ1-4; perhaps TRBD1 as D (6 bases). CDR1 and CDR2 (germline): MNHEY, SVGAGI. The CDR3 contains 14 residues. The V and J ends lost 5 bases and 8 bases respectively, with 15 bases between them. CDR3 loop: CASSLTGWGEKLFF. The CDR3 DNA is TGTGCCAGCAGTCTTACAGGGTGGGGAGAAAAACTGTTTTTT.

This sequence joins TRBV19 and TRBJ2-2, with 7 bases fitting TRBD1. With V trimmed by 10 bases and J by 3 bases, 8 bases remained unmatched. The CDR3 length is 14 residues. Germline CDR1 reads LNHDA; CDR2 reads SQIVND (reference sequence). The CDR3: CATLRGRDTGELFF. The DNA of the CDR3 is TGTGCCACCCTGAGGGGGCGCGACACCGGGGAGCTGTTTTTT.

The chain links TRBV30 to TRBJ2-3, with unresolved D. V lost 0 bases, J lost 4 bases, and 11 bases lay in between. The V gene's germline CDR1 is GTSNPN and CDR2 SVGIG (reference sequence). The CDR3 runs 14 residues. CDR3 in amino acids: CAWSVRMSADTQYF. Here the CDR3 DNA reads TGTGCCTGGAGTGTAAGAATGAGCGCAGATACGCAGTATTTT.

V is TRBV7-9 and J is TRBJ1-1; the D is unclear. V lost 2 bases, J lost 0 bases, and 10 bases lay in between. Germline CDR1 and CDR2: SEHNR and FQNEAQ (reference sequence). This CDR3 has 15 residues. The CDR3: CASSLSLGLNTEAFF. The CDR3 DNA sequence: TGTGCCAGCAGCTTATCCCTGGGCCTGAACACTGAAGCTTTCTTT.

This chain uses TRBV6-6 with TRBJ2-1; D unresolved. The CDR3 loop spans 15 amino acids. V dropped 6 bases and J dropped 0 bases, with 12 bases sitting between them. Germline V gives CDR1 MNHNY, CDR2 SVGAGI (reference sequence). CDR3 sequence (DNA): TGTGCCAGCAGCCAGGATATTTTCTCCTACAATGAGCAGTTCTTC. Translation: CASSQDIFSYNEQFF.

This clone has more than one count but fewer than ten. The chain couples TRBV15 to TRBJ1-1, with a weak D call TRBD1 (6 bases). V was shortened by 2 bases and J by 5 bases, with 18 bases between the two germline ends. The CDR3 sequence is 16 residues long. Germline CDR1 and CDR2: LNHNV and YYDKDF (reference sequence). This chain's CDR3 is CATSRMGAFGRTEAFF. CDR3 DNA sequence: TGTGCCACCAGCAGAATGGGGGCCTTTGGGCGGACTGAAGCTTTCTTT. Combining the CDR3 with reference TRBV15 and TRBJ1-1 gives the whole variable domain DAMVIQNPRYQVTQFGKPVTLSCSQTLNHNVMYWYQQKSSQAPKLLFHYYDKDFNNEADTPDNFQSRRPNTSFCFLDIRSPGLGDTAMYLCATSRMGAFGRTEAFFGQGTRLTVV.

The V and J genes are TRBV2 and TRBJ1-6, with a tentative D call TRBD1 (5 bases). Germline V gene lookup returns CDR1 SNHLY and CDR2 FYNNEI. The CDR3 extends over 14 amino acids. V lost 8 bases and J lost 7, with 15 bases in between. The CDR3 loop reads CASRGGWGNSPLHF. The DNA of the CDR3 is TGTGCCAGCCGGGGGGGATGGGGCAATTCACCCCTCCACTTT.

This chain links TRBV5-1 with TRBJ1-6, with TRBD1 as a possible D gene (6 bases). With 0 bases removed from V and 7 bases from J, the gap between germline ends came to 17 bases. Germline V CDR1 and CDR2: SGHRS, YFSETQ. This CDR3 region has 17 residues. The CDR3 is CASSLGPVGQGNSPLHF. CDR3 in DNA: TGCGCCAGCAGCTTGGGCCCCGTAGGGCAGGGGAATTCACCCCTCCACTTT. Full variable domain (outside the CDR3, taken from reference TRBV5-1 and TRBJ1-6): KAGVTQTPRYLIKTRGQQVTLSCSPISGHRSVSWYQQTPGQGLQFLFEYFSETQRNKGNFPGRFSGRQFSNSRSEMNVSTLELGDSALYLCASSLGPVGQGNSPLHFGNGTRLTVT.

This chain uses TRBV5-1 with TRBJ2-5, with D unresolved. This CDR3 has 13 residues. Germline V gene sequence: CDR1 SGHRS, CDR2 YFSETQ. Trimming took off 0 bases at V and 7 bases at J, with 10 bases between the two ends. The CDR3 nucleotides read TGCGCCAGCAGCTTGGAAGTAGTTGGGACCCAGTACTTC. Translation: CASSLEVVGTQYF.

The V gene is TRBV7-3, the J gene TRBJ1-2; D perhaps matches TRBD1 (5 bases). The V and J ends lost 6 bases and 5 bases respectively, with 22 bases between them. Germline V gene lookup returns CDR1 SGHTA and CDR2 FQGTGA. The CDR3 contains 16 residues. CDR3 in DNA: TGTGCCAGCAGTTTGACCGGGACTCCTTCCTTTTATGGCTACACCTTC. Translating it yields CASSLTGTPSFYGYTF.

This chain connects TRBV6-4 to TRBJ1-1; D possibly corresponds to TRBD1 (6 bases). Per germline, CDR1 MRHNA and CDR2 SNTAGT. The V end was cut by 6 bases, the J end by 1 base, with 12 bases between. The CDR3 loop spans 14 amino acids. This chain's CDR3 is CASRFDRSNTEAFF. CDR3 nucleotides: TGTGCCAGCAGATTTGACAGGTCGAACACTGAAGCTTTCTTT.

The table lists this clone with a count of one. The genes are TRBV19 and TRBJ2-2; possibly TRBD1 for D (6 bases). CDR1 is LNHDA and CDR2 is SQIVND in the germline V gene (reference sequence). The CDR3 has 16 residues. V gave up 7 bases and J gave up 3 bases, with 18 bases separating them. CDR3 amino acids: CASMDLWGRDTGELFF. The DNA for the CDR3 is TGTGCCAGTATGGACCTTTGGGGGCGGGACACCGGGGAGCTGTTTTTT.

V and J are TRBV7-2 and TRBJ2-7, with 7 bases lining up with TRBD1. The trim removed 3 bases at V and 2 bases at J, leaving 7 bases unmatched. The length of the CDR3 is 15 residues. The germline CDR1 and CDR2 sequences are SGHTA and FQGNSA. CDR3 region: CASSFHTGVAYEQYF. CDR3 bases: TGTGCCAGCAGCTTCCACACAGGGGTCGCCTACGAGCAGTACTTC.

This chain's CDR3 is CASSEFTGFLEQFF. The CDR3 DNA is TGTGCCAGCAGTGAATTCACAGGGTTTCTTGAGCAGTTCTTC. This chain links TRBV6-1 with TRBJ2-1, with D maybe TRBD1 (6 bases). This CDR3 is built from 14 residues. Germline V gives CDR1 MNHNS, CDR2 SASEGT. Trimming shortened V by 2 bases and J by 9 bases, and 14 bases separated the two germline ends.

The V and J genes are TRBV2 and TRBJ2-7, with D maybe TRBD1 (6 bases). Trimming left V 10 bases short and J 7 bases short, with 20 bases between. The CDR3 is 13 amino acids. The germline CDR1 and CDR2 sequences are SNHLY and FYNNEI. The CDR3 nucleotides are TGTGCCACCCGCGCAGGGGTTTCGGGGGAGCAGTACTTC. Translated: CATRAGVSGEQYF.

This clone was recorded once. The V gene is TRBV5-1, the J gene TRBJ1-1; D is perhaps TRBD1 (5 bases). V was trimmed by 0 bases and J by 0 bases, leaving 15 bases between them. The germline V gene encodes CDR1 SGHRS and CDR2 YFSETQ. The CDR3 has 17 amino acids. CDR3 bases: TGCGCCAGCAGCTTGGGGGAGGGGCGGATAATGAACACTGAAGCTTTCTTT. This gives the protein CASSLGEGRIMNTEAFF.

This sequence joins TRBV5-4 and TRBJ2-1; 9 bases map to TRBD2. The J segment lost 4 bases and the V segment lost 0 bases, leaving 2 bases of the junction unmatched. This CDR3 contains 15 residues. Germline loops: CDR1 SGHNT, CDR2 YYREEE (reference sequence). CDR3 in DNA: TGTGCCAGCAGCTTGGGCGGGGGGGCGTACAATGAGCAGTTCTTC. Translating it yields CASSLGGGAYNEQFF.